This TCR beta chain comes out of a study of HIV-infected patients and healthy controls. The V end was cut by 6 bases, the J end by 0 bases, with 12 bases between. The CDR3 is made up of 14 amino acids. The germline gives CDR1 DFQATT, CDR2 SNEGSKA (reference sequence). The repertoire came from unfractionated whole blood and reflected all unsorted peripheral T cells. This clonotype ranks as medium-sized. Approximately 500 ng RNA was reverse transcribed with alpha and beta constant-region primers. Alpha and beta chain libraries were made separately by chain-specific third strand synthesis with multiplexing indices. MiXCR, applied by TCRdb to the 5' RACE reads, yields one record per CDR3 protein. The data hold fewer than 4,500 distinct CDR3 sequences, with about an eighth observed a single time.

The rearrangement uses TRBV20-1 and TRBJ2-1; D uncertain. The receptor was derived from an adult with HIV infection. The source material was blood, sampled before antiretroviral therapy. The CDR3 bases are TGCAGTGCGCCCCCTATCGGCTCCTACAATGAGCAGTTCTTC. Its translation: CSAPPIGSYNEQFF.